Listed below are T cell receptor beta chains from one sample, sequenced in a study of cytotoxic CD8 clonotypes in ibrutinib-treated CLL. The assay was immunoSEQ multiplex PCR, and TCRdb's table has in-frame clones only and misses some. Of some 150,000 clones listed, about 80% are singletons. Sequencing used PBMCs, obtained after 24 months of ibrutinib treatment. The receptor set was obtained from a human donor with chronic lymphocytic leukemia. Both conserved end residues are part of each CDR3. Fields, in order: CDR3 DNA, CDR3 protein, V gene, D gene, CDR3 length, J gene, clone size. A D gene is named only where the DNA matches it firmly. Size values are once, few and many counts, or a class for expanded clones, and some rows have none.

DNA: TGTGCCAGCAGTGAAGAGACGGGGACTGAAGCTTTCTTT
CDR3: CASSEETGTEAFF
V: TRBV2
D: .
length: 13
J: TRBJ1-1
size: .

DNA: TGTGCCTCGAACCGGGGGGACTCCTACAATGAGCAGTTCTTC
CDR3: CASNRGDSYNEQFF
V: TRBV9
D: TRBD2
length: 14
J: TRBJ2-1
size: .

DNA: TGCGCCAGCAGCCAGGACAGGGAGGTCCCTGAAGCTTTCTTT
CDR3: CASSQDREVPEAFF
V: TRBV4-3
D: TRBD1
length: 14
J: TRBJ1-1
size: .

DNA: TGTGCCAGCAGCTTGGGTTCTTTCGGGGCCCAAACTGGGGAAAAACTGTTTTTT
CDR3: CASSLGSFGAQTGEKLFF
V: TRBV5-4
D: .
length: 18
J: TRBJ1-4
size: many

DNA: TGTGCCAGCAGCTTGGGCAGAGCTGGCGAGCAGTACTTC
CDR3: CASSLGRAGEQYF
V: TRBV5-4
D: .
length: 13
J: TRBJ2-7
size: .

DNA: TGCGCCAGCAGCCCCGAGGGGCCTTATAGCAATCAGCCCCAGCATTTT
CDR3: CASSPEGPYSNQPQHF
V: TRBV4-1
D: .
length: 16
J: TRBJ1-5
size: .

DNA: TGTGCCAGCAGTCCAGACAGGGTCCCGGTGAACACTGAAGCTTTCTTT
CDR3: CASSPDRVPVNTEAFF
V: TRBV28
D: TRBD1
length: 16
J: TRBJ1-1
size: .

DNA: TGTGCCAGCAGCCGCACGGGGGCGGGAGGCCACGAGCAGTACTTC
CDR3: CASSRTGAGGHEQYF
V: TRBV7-9
D: TRBD2
length: 15
J: TRBJ2-7
size: .

DNA: TGTGCCAGCAGCTTAGGGGCAGGGGAGAGGTACGAGCAGTACTTC
CDR3: CASSLGAGERYEQYF
V: TRBV7-2
D: .
length: 15
J: TRBJ2-7
size: .

DNA: TGTGCCAGCAGTGCCGACGGCATAACACCCGAAGCTTTCTTT
CDR3: CASSADGITPEAFF
V: TRBV2
D: .
length: 14
J: TRBJ1-1
size: .

DNA: TGCGCCAGCAGCCAACAGTTCTCTGGGGCCAACGTCCTGACTTTC
CDR3: CASSQQFSGANVLTF
V: TRBV5-1
D: .
length: 15
J: TRBJ2-6
size: few

DNA: TGTGCCAGCTCACCCCGGCAGGGGGGGGAAAATTCACCCCTCCACTTT
CDR3: CASSPRQGGENSPLHF
V: TRBV18
D: TRBD1
length: 16
J: TRBJ1-6
size: .

DNA: TGTGCCAGCAGCGGTTCAGGGCAAGGTACGCAGTATTTT
CDR3: CASSGSGQGTQYF
V: TRBV7-2
D: .
length: 13
J: TRBJ2-3
size: .

DNA: TGTGCCAGCAGCGCCGGACTAGCGGGAGTCAATGAGCAGTTCTTC
CDR3: CASSAGLAGVNEQFF
V: TRBV9
D: TRBD2
length: 15
J: TRBJ2-1
size: .

DNA: TGTGCCACCAGCAGGGCGGGGGAGACCCAGTACTTC
CDR3: CATSRAGETQYF
V: TRBV15
D: .
length: 12
J: TRBJ2-5
size: .

DNA: TGTGCCAGTAGTATCTTGGACGGCTATGGCTACACCTTC
CDR3: CASSILDGYGYTF
V: TRBV19
D: .
length: 13
J: TRBJ1-2
size: .

DNA: TGCGCCAGCAGTGCGTGGGGGCTTCCCTTGGATACGCAGTATTTT
CDR3: CASSAWGLPLDTQYF
V: TRBV10-1
D: .
length: 15
J: TRBJ2-3
size: few

DNA: TGTGCCAGCAGGCCGACTAGTCGGGTGTCGCAGTTCTTC
CDR3: CASRPTSRVSQFF
V: TRBV6-5
D: .
length: 13
J: TRBJ2-1
size: .

DNA: TGTGCCAGCTCACCATCACTAGCGGGAGAGGGCTACGAGCAGTACTTC
CDR3: CASSPSLAGEGYEQYF
V: TRBV18
D: TRBD2
length: 16
J: TRBJ2-7
size: once

DNA: TGTGCCAGCTCTCTCGGGGCCGCCTACGAGCAGTACTTC
CDR3: CASSLGAAYEQYF
V: TRBV18
D: .
length: 13
J: TRBJ2-7
size: .

DNA: TGTGCCAGCAGTTTCGAATCCTATAATTCACCCCTCCACTTT
CDR3: CASSFESYNSPLHF
V: TRBV27
D: .
length: 14
J: TRBJ1-6
size: .

DNA: TGTGCCAGCAGCGGAGGGGGGTTCAATCAGCCCCAGCATTTT
CDR3: CASSGGGFNQPQHF
V: TRBV9
D: .
length: 14
J: TRBJ1-5
size: .

DNA: TGTGCCTGGACTGGGGACACCACTAATTCACCCCTCCACTTT
CDR3: CAWTGDTTNSPLHF
V: TRBV30
D: .
length: 14
J: TRBJ1-6
size: few

DNA: TGTGCCAGCACCCCTGGACAGGGTTACCGGTACGAGCAGTACTTC
CDR3: CASTPGQGYRYEQYF
V: TRBV2
D: TRBD1
length: 15
J: TRBJ2-7
size: .

DNA: TGCGCCAGCACCCAACAGGGGTCGTACCAAGAGACCCAGTACTTC
CDR3: CASTQQGSYQETQYF
V: TRBV5-1
D: TRBD1
length: 15
J: TRBJ2-5
size: .

DNA: TGTGCCAGCACCCGGGGGGGTGGCTACACCTTC
CDR3: CASTRGGGYTF
V: TRBV2
D: .
length: 11
J: TRBJ1-2
size: .

DNA: TGTGCCAGCAGCCGGATGGGAGGCGATGAAAAACTGTTTTTT
CDR3: CASSRMGGDEKLFF
V: TRBV6-5
D: .
length: 14
J: TRBJ1-4
size: .

DNA: TGTGCCAGCACTAGCGGGGGAGACACCGGGGAGCTGTTTTTT
CDR3: CASTSGGDTGELFF
V: TRBV6-1
D: TRBD2
length: 14
J: TRBJ2-2
size: .

DNA: TGTGCCAGCAGCCCTGGGGGGGGCGTCGGCTACACCTTC
CDR3: CASSPGGGVGYTF
V: TRBV11-2
D: .
length: 13
J: TRBJ1-2
size: .

DNA: TGTGCCAGCAGCACGACAGAAGAGACCCAGTACTTC
CDR3: CASSTTEETQYF
V: TRBV5-4
D: .
length: 12
J: TRBJ2-5
size: .

DNA: TGCAGCGTTGTGGGCGGACAGAGCTCCTACGAGCAGTACTTC
CDR3: CSVVGGQSSYEQYF
V: TRBV29-1
D: .
length: 14
J: TRBJ2-7
size: .

DNA: TGCAGTGCTAGAGCTGATCAGCCCCAGCATTTT
CDR3: CSARADQPQHF
V: TRBV20-1
D: .
length: 11
J: TRBJ1-5
size: few

DNA: TGTGCCAGCAGCCCCCAGGGGGGCCAAACCTACGAGCAGTACTTC
CDR3: CASSPQGGQTYEQYF
V: TRBV7-9
D: .
length: 15
J: TRBJ2-7
size: .

DNA: TGTGCCAGCAGCGAAGGCGACTATGGCTACACCTTC
CDR3: CASSEGDYGYTF
V: TRBV28
D: .
length: 12
J: TRBJ1-2
size: many

DNA: TGTGCCAGCAGTTTAATCGGGTCCCGCACAGATACGCAGTATTTT
CDR3: CASSLIGSRTDTQYF
V: TRBV27
D: .
length: 15
J: TRBJ2-3
size: .

DNA: TGCAGTGCTAGGGGTTGGACTGGCTACACCTTC
CDR3: CSARGWTGYTF
V: TRBV20-1
D: .
length: 11
J: TRBJ1-2
size: .

DNA: TGTGCCAGTAGTTTCGGGACAACTAATGAAAAACTGTTTTTT
CDR3: CASSFGTTNEKLFF
V: TRBV19
D: .
length: 14
J: TRBJ1-4
size: .

DNA: TGTGCCAGCAGTTTGTTCGGCAGGGACTCTCAGCCCCAGCATTTT
CDR3: CASSLFGRDSQPQHF
V: TRBV28
D: .
length: 15
J: TRBJ1-5
size: .

DNA: TGTGCCAGCAGCTTAGTAGCAGGGGCCACCTACGAGCAGTACTTC
CDR3: CASSLVAGATYEQYF
V: TRBV7-2
D: .
length: 15
J: TRBJ2-7
size: few

DNA: TGTGCCAGCAGCTCCATCACAGGGCGGGAGACCCAGTACTTC
CDR3: CASSSITGRETQYF
V: TRBV5-8
D: .
length: 14
J: TRBJ2-5
size: .

DNA: TGCGCCAGCAGCCAAGTTAGCTCTGGAAACACCATATATTTT
CDR3: CASSQVSSGNTIYF
V: TRBV4-3
D: .
length: 14
J: TRBJ1-3
size: .

DNA: TGTGCCAGCAGCGACCCGGGTGGGGACAGCACAGATACGCAGTATTTT
CDR3: CASSDPGGDSTDTQYF
V: TRBV7-2
D: .
length: 16
J: TRBJ2-3
size: .

DNA: TGTGCCAGCACCCGGGACTTTTGGGAGACCCAGTACTTC
CDR3: CASTRDFWETQYF
V: TRBV6-1
D: .
length: 13
J: TRBJ2-5
size: .

DNA: TGTGCCAGCAGCTCCGGTATCCAGGGGGGCACAGATACGCAGTATTTT
CDR3: CASSSGIQGGTDTQYF
V: TRBV7-3
D: TRBD1
length: 16
J: TRBJ2-3
size: .

DNA: TGTGCCAGCAGCCTAGGGGGCGGTGGAAACATTCAGTACTTC
CDR3: CASSLGGGGNIQYF
V: TRBV7-2
D: TRBD1
length: 14
J: TRBJ2-4
size: .

DNA: TGTGCCACCAGCAGAGACGGGGCCCACTATGGCTACACCTTC
CDR3: CATSRDGAHYGYTF
V: TRBV15
D: .
length: 14
J: TRBJ1-2
size: .

DNA: TGTGCCAGCAACCCCGGAGAGGCCGGGGAGCTGTTTTTT
CDR3: CASNPGEAGELFF
V: TRBV6-6
D: .
length: 13
J: TRBJ2-2
size: .

DNA: TGTGCCAGCAGCGTAGCTGTCGCGGGGGGCCCCGGGGGCGGGGAGCTGTTTTTT
CDR3: CASSVAVAGGPGGGELFF
V: TRBV9
D: TRBD2
length: 18
J: TRBJ2-2
size: .

DNA: TGTGCCAGCAGCTATGACAGGGGAACGCATGGCTACACCTTC
CDR3: CASSYDRGTHGYTF
V: TRBV5-8
D: TRBD1
length: 14
J: TRBJ1-2
size: few

DNA: TGTGCCAGCAGCTTGGACGCGGCCGCTGGCTACACCTTC
CDR3: CASSLDAAAGYTF
V: TRBV5-6
D: .
length: 13
J: TRBJ1-2
size: .

DNA: TGCGCCAGCAGCCCAGGGACACCGGGGACCGGGGAGCTGTTTTTT
CDR3: CASSPGTPGTGELFF
V: TRBV5-1
D: .
length: 15
J: TRBJ2-2
size: .

DNA: TGTGCCTGGACCCGGGCCGAACAAGAGACCCAGTACTTC
CDR3: CAWTRAEQETQYF
V: TRBV30
D: .
length: 13
J: TRBJ2-5
size: once

DNA: TGTGCCAGTAGTGGGGGACGGCCTGCAACTAATGAAAAACTGTTTTTT
CDR3: CASSGGRPATNEKLFF
V: TRBV19
D: .
length: 16
J: TRBJ1-4
size: .

DNA: TGTGCCAGCAGCCCCAGCGTGGGGACAGGGGCCATTCAGTACTTC
CDR3: CASSPSVGTGAIQYF
V: TRBV11-2
D: TRBD1
length: 15
J: TRBJ2-4
size: .

DNA: TGTGCCAGCAGTGCGGGGGGGAGCACAGATACGCAGTATTTT
CDR3: CASSAGGSTDTQYF
V: TRBV25-1
D: TRBD2
length: 14
J: TRBJ2-3
size: .